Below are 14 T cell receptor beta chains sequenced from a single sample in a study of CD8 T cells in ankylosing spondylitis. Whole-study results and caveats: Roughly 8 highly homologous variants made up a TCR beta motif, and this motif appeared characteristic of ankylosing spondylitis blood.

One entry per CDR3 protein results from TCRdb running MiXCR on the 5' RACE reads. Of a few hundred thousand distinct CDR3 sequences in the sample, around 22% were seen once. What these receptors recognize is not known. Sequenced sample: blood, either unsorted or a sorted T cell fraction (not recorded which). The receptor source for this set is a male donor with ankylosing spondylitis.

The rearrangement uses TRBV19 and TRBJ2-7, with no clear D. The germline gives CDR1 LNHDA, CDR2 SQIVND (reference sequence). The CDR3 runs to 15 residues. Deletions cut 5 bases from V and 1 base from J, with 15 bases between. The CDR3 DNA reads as TGTGCCAGTAGTTTTTTGGCTAGAGGTTCCTACGAGCAGTACTTC. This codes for CASSFLARGSYEQYF.

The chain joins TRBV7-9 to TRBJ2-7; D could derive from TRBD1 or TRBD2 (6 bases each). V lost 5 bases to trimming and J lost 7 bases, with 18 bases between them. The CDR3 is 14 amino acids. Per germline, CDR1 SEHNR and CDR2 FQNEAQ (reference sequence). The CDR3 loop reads CASSPIGGWREQYF. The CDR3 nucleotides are TGTGCCAGCAGCCCAATAGGGGGGTGGCGGGAGCAGTACTTC.

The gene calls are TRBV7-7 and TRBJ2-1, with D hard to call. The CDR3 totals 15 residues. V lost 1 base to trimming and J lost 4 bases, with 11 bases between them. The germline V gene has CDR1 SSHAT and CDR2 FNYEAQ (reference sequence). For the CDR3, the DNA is TGTGCCAGCAGCTTAGATAAGGCTTTGTACAATGAGCAGTTCTTC. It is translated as CASSLDKALYNEQFF.

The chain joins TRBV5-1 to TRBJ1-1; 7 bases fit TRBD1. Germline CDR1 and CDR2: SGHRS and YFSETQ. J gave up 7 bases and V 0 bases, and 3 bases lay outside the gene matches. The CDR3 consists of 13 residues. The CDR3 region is CASSLGGQLEAFF. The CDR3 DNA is TGCGCCAGCAGCTTGGGGGGACAGCTTGAAGCTTTCTTT.

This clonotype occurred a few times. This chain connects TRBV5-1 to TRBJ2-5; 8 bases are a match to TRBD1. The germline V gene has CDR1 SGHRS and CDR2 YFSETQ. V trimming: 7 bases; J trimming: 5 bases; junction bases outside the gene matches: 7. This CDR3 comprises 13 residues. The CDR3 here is CASDRGMGETQYF. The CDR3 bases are TGCGCCAGCGACAGGGGTATGGGGGAGACCCAGTACTTC.

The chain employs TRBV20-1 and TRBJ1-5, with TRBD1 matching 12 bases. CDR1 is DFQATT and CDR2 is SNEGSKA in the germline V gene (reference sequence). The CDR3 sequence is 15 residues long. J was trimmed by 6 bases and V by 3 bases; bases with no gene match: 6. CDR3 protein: CSARGTGGYIQPQHF. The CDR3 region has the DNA TGCAGTGCTAGGGGGACAGGGGGCTACATTCAGCCCCAGCATTTT.

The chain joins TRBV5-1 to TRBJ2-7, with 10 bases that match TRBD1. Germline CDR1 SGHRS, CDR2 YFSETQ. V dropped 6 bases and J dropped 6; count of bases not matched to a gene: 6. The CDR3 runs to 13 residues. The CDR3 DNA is TGCGCCAGCAATCCGGGACAGGGGAGCGAGCAGTACTTC. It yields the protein CASNPGQGSEQYF.

The CDR3 region is CASSRDRTNTEAFF. CDR3 DNA: TGTGCCAGCAGTCGGGACAGGACGAACACTGAAGCTTTCTTT. V usage is TRBV3-1 and J usage is TRBJ1-1; 8 positions match TRBD1. The length of the CDR3 is 14 residues. Per the germline V gene, CDR1 is LGHDT and CDR2 is YNNKEL (reference sequence). Trimming removed 6 bases from V and 1 base from J; junction bases left unmatched: 4.

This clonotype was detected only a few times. The CDR3 DNA is TGTGCCAGCAGTGAAGGGGGACAGTGGATGGATGAGCAGTTCTTC. Translated, it gives CASSEGGQWMDEQFF. The chain carries TRBV2 and TRBJ2-1; TRBD1 aligns across 7 bases. V trimming: 1 base; J trimming: 8 bases; junction bases outside the gene matches: 8. The CDR3 extends over 15 amino acids. Germline loops: CDR1 SNHLY, CDR2 FYNNEI.

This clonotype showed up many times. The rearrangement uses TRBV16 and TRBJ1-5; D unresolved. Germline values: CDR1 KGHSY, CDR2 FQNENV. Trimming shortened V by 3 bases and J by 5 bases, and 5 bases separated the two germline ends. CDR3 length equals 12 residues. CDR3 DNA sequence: TGTGCCAGCAGCCAGCTATATCAGCCCCAGCATTTT. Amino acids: CASSQLYQPQHF.

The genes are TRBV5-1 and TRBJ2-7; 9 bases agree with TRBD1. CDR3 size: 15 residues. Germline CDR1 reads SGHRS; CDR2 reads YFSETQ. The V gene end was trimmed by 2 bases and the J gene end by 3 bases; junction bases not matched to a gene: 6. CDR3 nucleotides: TGCGCCAGCAGCTTCGGGACAGGGACCGGCTACGAGCAGTACTTC. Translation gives CASSFGTGTGYEQYF.

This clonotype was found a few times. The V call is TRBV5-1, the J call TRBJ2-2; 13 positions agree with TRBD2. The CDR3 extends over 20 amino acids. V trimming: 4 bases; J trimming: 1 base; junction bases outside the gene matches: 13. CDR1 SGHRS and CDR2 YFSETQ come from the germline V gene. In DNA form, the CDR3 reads TGCGCCAGCAGCCCCGGTCACCTGACTAGCGGGAGGCGGAACACCGGGGAGCTGTTTTTT. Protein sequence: CASSPGHLTSGRRNTGELFF.

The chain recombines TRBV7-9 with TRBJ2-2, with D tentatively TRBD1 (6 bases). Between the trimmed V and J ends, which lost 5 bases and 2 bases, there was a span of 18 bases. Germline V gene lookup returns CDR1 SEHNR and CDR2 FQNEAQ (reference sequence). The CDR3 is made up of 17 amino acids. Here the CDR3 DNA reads TGTGCCAGCAGCCCTACCCGGGCAGGGGCCAACACCGGGGAGCTGTTTTTT. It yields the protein CASSPTRAGANTGELFF. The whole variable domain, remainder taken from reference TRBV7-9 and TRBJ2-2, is DTGVSQNPRHKITKRGQNVTFRCDPISEHNRLYWYRQTLGQGPEFLTYFQNEAQLEKSRLLSDRFSAERPKGSFSTLEIQRTEQGDSAMYLCASSPTRAGANTGELFFGEGSRLTVL.

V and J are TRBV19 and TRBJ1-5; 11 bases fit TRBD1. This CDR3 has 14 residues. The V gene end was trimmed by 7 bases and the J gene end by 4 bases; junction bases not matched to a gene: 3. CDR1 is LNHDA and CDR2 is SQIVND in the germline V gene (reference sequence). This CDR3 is CASTGTGGNQPQHF. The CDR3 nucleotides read TGTGCCAGTACCGGGACAGGGGGTAATCAGCCCCAGCATTTT.